The rows below give T cell receptor beta chains drawn from one sample of a study of blood T cell repertoires in COVID-19. Using immunoSEQ multiplex PCR, the repertoire was profiled, and TCRdb retains in-frame clones only, with some absent. The sample yields approximately 200,000 clones, approximately 80% seen once. The sequencing sample was made of PBMCs or T cells enriched from blood (not recorded which). Receptor source: a woman aged 40 to 49 with acute COVID-19. Both conserved end residues are part of each CDR3. The D gene is left open where the match is weak. Clone size is not always given. Where it is, it says once, few, many or a class for expanded clones.

j_gene | abundance | d_gene | v_gene | CDR3nt | CDR3aa
TRBJ1-2 | NA | NA | TRBV7-8 | TGTGCCAGCAGCTTAGTCTGGGGGCGCCTAGAAGGCTACACCTTC | CASSLVWGRLEGYTF
TRBJ1-2 | NA | TRBD1 | TRBV19 | TGTGCCAGTAGAGAGACAGGGGACTATGGCTACACCTTC | CASRETGDYGYTF
TRBJ1-3 | few | NA | TRBV5-1 | TGCGCCAGCAGCTTGGCCCCCCGGGACACCATATATTTT | CASSLAPRDTIYF
TRBJ2-1 | NA | NA | TRBV30 | TGTGCCTGGAGTCTGTACGGTACAGGGTCTTCCTACAATGAGCAGTTCTTC | CAWSLYGTGSSYNEQFF
TRBJ1-4 | NA | NA | TRBV7-2 | TGTGCCAGCAGCTTATTTTCAGGGGCGAGGGAAAAACTGTTTTTT | CASSLFSGAREKLFF
TRBJ2-1 | NA | TRBD2 | TRBV18 | TGTGCCAGCTCACTTAGCGGGAGTCAGGGCAATGAGCAGTTCTTC | CASSLSGSQGNEQFF
TRBJ2-5 | NA | TRBD1 | TRBV3-1/TRBV3-2 | TGTGCCAGCAGCCAGGTTCGACAGGGTCAAGAGACCCAGTACTTC | CASSQVRQGQETQYF
TRBJ1-4 | NA | TRBD1 | TRBV5-1 | TGCGCCAGCAGCTTTCCCACAGGGGCCACTAATGAAAAACTGTTTTTT | CASSFPTGATNEKLFF
TRBJ1-1 | NA | NA | TRBV30 | TGTGCCTGGTCTAGGCATACTGAAGCTTTCTTT | CAWSRHTEAFF
TRBJ2-7 | NA | TRBD1 | TRBV7-2 | TGTGCCAGCAGCTTACTGACAGGGCATATCGACGAGCAGTACTTC | CASSLLTGHIDEQYF
TRBJ2-6 | NA | NA | TRBV7-2 | TGTGCCAGCAGCCCGCGCCGGAGTGGGGCCAACGTCCTGACTTTC | CASSPRRSGANVLTF
TRBJ1-1 | once | NA | TRBV2 | TGTGCCAGCAGTGACGGTATTCGACAGGAGAACACTGAAGCTTTCTTT | CASSDGIRQENTEAFF
TRBJ2-1 | NA | TRBD2 | TRBV9 | TGTGCCAGCAGCGTACTTGGCACTAGCGGCTACAATGAGCAGTTCTTC | CASSVLGTSGYNEQFF
TRBJ1-1 | NA | TRBD1 | TRBV5-4 | TGTGCCAGCAACCTACAGGGGGCGGGGAACACTGAAGCTTTCTTT | CASNLQGAGNTEAFF
TRBJ1-5 | NA | NA | TRBV11-2 | TGTGCCAGCAGCCCCGGGACATCCGGTCAGCCCCAGCATTTT | CASSPGTSGQPQHF
TRBJ2-5 | NA | TRBD2 | TRBV5-1 | TGCGCCAGCAGCCCCGGCGGTAGCGGGGACAAGACCCAGTACTTC | CASSPGGSGDKTQYF
TRBJ2-1 | NA | NA | TRBV2 | TGTGCCAGCAGTGAACAGGGAATAGGTGAGCAGTTCTTC | CASSEQGIGEQFF
TRBJ1-1 | NA | TRBD1 | TRBV12-3/TRBV12-4 | TGTGCCAGCAGTTTTAAGACAGGGATTGAAGCTTTCTTT | CASSFKTGIEAFF
TRBJ2-7 | NA | TRBD2 | TRBV7-2 | TGTGCCAGCAGCTTAGCTGGCGGGAGGAGCTACGAGCAGTACTTC | CASSLAGGRSYEQYF
TRBJ1-2 | few | NA | TRBV30 | TGTGCCTGGACCACCAACGAGGGAGCCGGCGGCTACACCTTC | CAWTTNEGAGGYTF
TRBJ2-7 | NA | NA | TRBV6-2/TRBV6-3 | TGTGCCAGCAGTTACGCCACATTCTTCAGGGGATACGAGCAGTACTTC | CASSYATFFRGYEQYF
TRBJ1-3 | NA | TRBD1 | TRBV4-2 | TGTGCCAGCAGCCAAGCCGGGACAGGGAGAAACACCATATATTTT | CASSQAGTGRNTIYF
TRBJ2-7 | NA | NA | TRBV11-2 | TGTGCCAGCAGCTACAGGACCCACGAGCAGTACTTC | CASSYRTHEQYF
TRBJ1-1 | NA | NA | TRBV28 | TGTGCCAGCCAGGGTAGCACTGAAGCTTTCTTT | CASQGSTEAFF
TRBJ2-1 | once | TRBD2 | TRBV18 | TGTGCCAGCTCACCTACCCTAGCGGGGGGCCCCTACAATGAGCAGTTCTTC | CASSPTLAGGPYNEQFF
TRBJ2-7 | NA | TRBD1 | TRBV10-3 | TGTGCCATCAGTGGGGGACAGGGGCAAGGGGAGCAGTACTTC | CAISGGQGQGEQYF
TRBJ1-2 | NA | TRBD1 | TRBV6-4 | TGTGCCAGCAGACCGGGACAGGGAAAACATGGCTACACCTTC | CASRPGQGKHGYTF
TRBJ1-2 | few | NA | TRBV27 | TGTGCCAGCAGTTTAGGCCACGCCAACTATGGCTACACCTTC | CASSLGHANYGYTF
TRBJ1-6 | NA | NA | TRBV7-2 | TGTGCCAGCAGCGCACAAGGCGGACTTGGTTCACCCCTCCACTTT | CASSAQGGLGSPLHF
TRBJ2-2 | few | TRBD1 | TRBV3-1/TRBV3-2 | TGTGCCAGCATCCAACTGTCCGGGACAGGGGGATCCGGGGAGCTGTTTTTT | CASIQLSGTGGSGELFF
TRBJ1-4 | NA | TRBD1 | TRBV19 | TGTGCCAGTAGATTACCCGGGACAGGGAATGAAAAACTGTTTTTT | CASRLPGTGNEKLFF
TRBJ1-2 | NA | NA | TRBV30 | TGTGCCTGGAGCAGGTTGGTGACTAACTATGGCTACACCTTC | CAWSRLVTNYGYTF
TRBJ1-5 | few | TRBD1 | TRBV12-3/TRBV12-4 | TGTGCCAGCGGAACAGGGGGCCCTCAGCCCCAGCATTTT | CASGTGGPQPQHF
TRBJ1-6 | NA | NA | TRBV11-1 | TGTGCCAGCAGCCCGAGGCGGGATTCACCCCTCCACTTT | CASSPRRDSPLHF
TRBJ1-2 | NA | NA | TRBV19 | TGTGCCAGTAGCCCAACTGGGTCAGGGTCTTTCGGCTACACCTTC | CASSPTGSGSFGYTF
TRBJ2-5 | NA | TRBD2 | TRBV27 | TGTGCCAGCAGTTTCCCCTTTGGAGGGAGGGAAGAGACCCAGTACTTC | CASSFPFGGREETQYF
TRBJ1-3 | NA | NA | TRBV10-1 | TGCGCCAGCAGTCCAGAGGGCTCTGGAAACACCATATATTTT | CASSPEGSGNTIYF
TRBJ2-1 | NA | TRBD2 | TRBV29-1 | TGCAGCGCTGGGACTAGCGGACTCTACAATGAGCAGTTCTTC | CSAGTSGLYNEQFF
TRBJ1-1 | once | TRBD1 | TRBV30 | TGTGCCTGGAGTACCGGGACAGGGTTAATTGAAGCTTTCTTT | CAWSTGTGLIEAFF
TRBJ1-2 | NA | NA | TRBV6-5 | TGTGCCAGCGTTATAGGAGGGTATAACTATGGCTACACCTTC | CASVIGGYNYGYTF
TRBJ1-5 | NA | NA | TRBV28 | TGTGCCAGCAGTTTCTGGGGGGTAGATCAGCCCCAGCATTTT | CASSFWGVDQPQHF
TRBJ1-2 | NA | TRBD1 | TRBV28 | TGTGCCAGCAGTTGGACAGGGGTTCATAACTATGGCTACACCTTC | CASSWTGVHNYGYTF
TRBJ1-4 | NA | NA | TRBV3-1/TRBV3-2 | TGTGCCAGCAGCCAAACCGGGACTGGGGATGAAAAACTGTTTTTT | CASSQTGTGDEKLFF
TRBJ2-7 | once | TRBD2 | TRBV4-2 | TGTGCCAGCAGCCAAGATGGGGGAGGGACCGAGCAGTACTTC | CASSQDGGGTEQYF
TRBJ1-1 | NA | NA | TRBV7-8 | TGTGCCAGCAGCCCCCTTCGGAACACTGAAGCTTTCTTT | CASSPLRNTEAFF